This passage covers 15 T cell receptor beta chains from one sample sequenced in a study of shared clonotypes between healthy human individuals. Measured with immunoSEQ multiplex PCR; TCRdb has only the in-frame clones, and not every one. The table has over a million clones, about four fifths seen once. The sequenced material came from memory CD4+ T cells from PBMCs. The subset denotes: CD45RA-negative fraction. All receptors come from a man between 18 and 29 years old in good health. Some clones in this sample may be carry-over from other donors' samples.

The genes are TRBV5-1 and TRBJ1-3; no clear D gene. CDR1 SGHRS and CDR2 YFSETQ come from the germline V gene. The germline V and J ends were trimmed by 2 bases and 0 bases, with 9 bases remaining between them. The CDR3 length is 15 residues. CDR3 nucleotide sequence: TGCGCCAGCAGCTTAAACTCGTTCTCTGGAAACACCATATATTTT. Translation gives CASSLNSFSGNTIYF.

The V gene is TRBV5-1, the J gene TRBJ2-7; D may be TRBD1 (5 bases). V was shortened by 4 bases and J by 2 bases, with 10 bases between the two germline ends. The germline V gene encodes CDR1 SGHRS and CDR2 YFSETQ. CDR3 size: 13 residues. The CDR3 loop reads CASSARVAYEQYF. The DNA for the CDR3 is TGCGCCAGCAGCGCCAGGGTAGCCTACGAGCAGTACTTC.

The rearrangement uses TRBV7-3 and TRBJ2-7; D gene ambiguous. The CDR3 length is 14 residues. The germline V gene encodes CDR1 SGHTA and CDR2 FQGTGA. V was pared by 1 base and J by 5 bases, with 12 bases between. The CDR3 loop reads CASSLMGSSNEQYF. In nucleotides, the CDR3 is TGTGCCAGCAGCTTAATGGGTAGTAGCAACGAGCAGTACTTC.

The gene calls are TRBV5-8 and TRBJ1-2; D is unresolved. Germline V gene lookup returns CDR1 SGHTS and CDR2 YDEGEE. CDR3 length equals 11 residues. V lost 2 bases to trimming and J lost 8 bases, with 7 bases between them. Written as DNA, the CDR3 is TGTGCCAGCAGCTTAAAGAAAGGCTACACCTTC. Its protein product is CASSLKKGYTF.

The rearrangement joins TRBV7-9 to TRBJ1-2; D not resolved. Trimming shortened V by 1 base and J by 1 base, and 7 bases separated the two germline ends. CDR3 length: 14 residues. Germline-derived CDR1 and CDR2 are SEHNR and FQNEAQ (reference sequence). DNA for the CDR3: TGTGCCAGCAGCTTAGTGCCCGATAACTATGGCTACACCTTC. Translating it yields CASSLVPDNYGYTF.

This clone was seen a single time. The J gene is TRBJ2-5, the V gene TRBV7-3; 7 bases match TRBD1. CDR1 and CDR2 from the germline V gene are SGHTA and FQGTGA. Trimming at V came to 5 bases and at J to 5 bases, leaving 11 bases not matched to a gene. The CDR3 has 15 amino acids. The CDR3 region is CASSPTGTAAETQYF. The DNA for the CDR3 is TGTGCCAGCAGCCCTACCGGGACAGCGGCGGAGACCCAGTACTTC.

V is TRBV27 and J is TRBJ2-3; D remains unclear. This CDR3 contains 14 residues. The ends were cut back, 5 bases at V and 4 bases at J, with 13 bases in the middle. Germline V gene data show CDR1 as MNHEY and CDR2 as SMNVEV (reference sequence). CDR3 loop: CASSTPLRADTQYF. CDR3 DNA: TGTGCCAGCAGTACACCCCTCCGCGCAGATACGCAGTATTTT.

This rearrangement joins TRBV5-6 to TRBJ2-3; 7 bases map to TRBD2. J gave up 0 bases and V 1 base, and 2 bases lay outside the gene matches. Germline V gene data show CDR1 as SGHDT and CDR2 as YYEEEE. This CDR3 comprises 15 residues. CDR3 DNA sequence: TGTGCCAGCAGCTTGTGGCGGGAGAGCACAGATACGCAGTATTTT. Translated, it gives CASSLWRESTDTQYF.

The J gene is TRBJ1-5, the V gene TRBV6-1; TRBD1 matches at 7 bases. CDR1 is MNHNS, CDR2 SASEGT, per germline. The CDR3 consists of 15 residues. The trim removed 3 bases at V and 4 bases at J, leaving 6 bases unmatched. CDR3 protein: CASSEWGQTNQPQHF. The CDR3 DNA sequence: TGTGCCAGCAGTGAGTGGGGACAGACTAATCAGCCCCAGCATTTT.

CDR3 bases: TGTGCCAGTAGTGATCTAGCGGGAGTGGAGGAGCAGTTCTTC. Translated: CASSDLAGVEEQFF. The chain is built from TRBV19 and TRBJ2-1; 10 bases line up with TRBD2. Germline assignment: CDR1 LNHDA and CDR2 SQIVND (reference sequence). The CDR3 extends over 14 amino acids. V lost 5 bases to trimming and J lost 10 bases; unmatched junction nucleotides: 8.

The chain is built from TRBV5-1 and TRBJ2-7; D is uncertain. The CDR3 runs 13 residues. The germline gives CDR1 SGHRS, CDR2 YFSETQ. V shed 1 base and J shed 2 bases, with 7 bases lying between them. CDR3 nucleotides: TGCGCCAGCAGCTTGACAGCTCCCTACGAGCAGTACTTC. This sequence encodes CASSLTAPYEQYF.

V is TRBV7-3 and J is TRBJ1-5; 7 bases match TRBD1. The CDR3 covers 15 residues. J gave up 4 bases and V 1 base, and 4 bases lay outside the gene matches. Germline-derived CDR1 and CDR2 are SGHTA and FQGTGA. The CDR3, as DNA: TGTGCCAGCAGCTTAAGCGGGACAGCTAATCAGCCCCAGCATTTT. Translated: CASSLSGTANQPQHF. Full variable domain (missing parts from reference TRBV7-3 and TRBJ1-5): GAGVSQTPSNKVTEKGKYVELRCDPISGHTALYWYRQSLGQGPEFLIYFQGTGAADDSGLPNDRFFAVRPEGSVSTLKIQRTERGDSAVYLCASSLSGTANQPQHFGDGTRLSIL.

This clone was detected a few times. The chain joins TRBV25-1 to TRBJ1-5, with D possibly TRBD1 on 6 matching bases. V dropped 8 bases and J dropped 6 bases, with 17 bases sitting between them. CDR3 length: 14 amino acids. Germline assignment: CDR1 MGHDK and CDR2 SYGVNS. CDR3 protein: CASSEGGFTQPQHF. The CDR3, as DNA: TGTGCCAGCTCCGAGGGGGGTTTCACTCAGCCCCAGCATTTT.

The chain joins TRBV9 to TRBJ2-3, with 7 bases aligning to TRBD1. J lost 2 bases, V lost 0 bases, and 9 bases had no gene match. Per the germline V gene, CDR1 is SGDLS and CDR2 is YYNGEE. The CDR3 totals 17 residues. The CDR3 bases are TGTGCCAGCAGCGTAGGACAGGGTGAGGGGTACACAGATACGCAGTATTTT. It yields the protein CASSVGQGEGYTDTQYF. Filled out from reference TRBV9 and TRBJ2-3, the complete variable domain reads DSGVTQTPKHLITATGQRVTLRCSPRSGDLSVYWYQQSLDQGLQFLIQYYNGEERAKGNILERFSAQQFPDLHSELNLSSLELGDSALYFCASSVGQGEGYTDTQYFGPGTRLTVL.

This chain joins TRBV23-1 and TRBJ2-2; D is perhaps TRBD1 or TRBD2 (7 bases each). TRBV23-1 falls under the ORF class, with uncertain function. Trimming left V 6 bases short and J 5 bases short, with 34 bases between. The CDR3 has 21 amino acids. This CDR3 is CASSPPAGQTEYHGRTGELFF. The CDR3 bases are TGCGCCAGCAGCCCCCCAGCGGGACAGACAGAATATCATGGGCGGACCGGGGAGCTGTTTTTT.